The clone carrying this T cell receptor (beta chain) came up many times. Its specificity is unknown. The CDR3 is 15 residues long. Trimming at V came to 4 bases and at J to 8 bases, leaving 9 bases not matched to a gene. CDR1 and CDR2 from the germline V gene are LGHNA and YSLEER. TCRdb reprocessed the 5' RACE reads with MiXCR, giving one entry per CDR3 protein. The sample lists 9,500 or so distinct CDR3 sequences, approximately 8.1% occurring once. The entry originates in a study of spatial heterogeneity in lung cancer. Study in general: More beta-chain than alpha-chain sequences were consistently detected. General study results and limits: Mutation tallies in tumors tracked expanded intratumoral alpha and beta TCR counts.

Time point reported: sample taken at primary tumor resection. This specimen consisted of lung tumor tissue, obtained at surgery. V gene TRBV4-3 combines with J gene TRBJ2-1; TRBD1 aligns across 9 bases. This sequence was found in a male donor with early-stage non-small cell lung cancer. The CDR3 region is CASSLPGQGIDEQFF. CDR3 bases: TGCGCCAGCAGCCTTCCGGGACAGGGCATCGATGAGCAGTTCTTC.